This TCR beta chain emerged from a study of shared clonotypes between healthy human individuals. Study-level information: The study enrolled a couple of women and three men aged 18 to 49.

Germline V gene data show CDR1 as SGHRS and CDR2 as YFSETQ. V was clipped by 1 base and J by 0 bases, with 8 bases between them. This CDR3 is built from 15 residues. Naive CD8 cells, CD45RO-negative and positively selected for CCR7, excluded terminally differentiated effector memory CD45RA+ cells. Healthy HIV-negative adults with no recent acute infections or vaccinations were recruited as donors. In the original processing: From ImmunoSEQ came sequences covering only the junction and carrying no quality scores, so filtering differed. The data were produced by immunoSEQ multiplex PCR, yet TCRdb's version contains in-frame clones alone and is incomplete. V, J and clone size are those of that table, while D and trimming were read from the DNA. The sample has about 2.1 million clones; 93% are singletons.

The TCR comes from a man between 18 and 29 years old in good health. Some clones in this sample may be carry-over from other donors' samples. The chain employs TRBV5-1 and TRBJ1-3; D might be TRBD1 (6 bases). Sequenced: naive CD8+ T cells from PBMCs. The CDR3: CASSLNRDSGNTIYF. The CDR3 nucleotides are TGCGCCAGCAGCTTGAACAGGGACTCTGGAAACACCATATATTTT.